The following is a T cell receptor (beta chain) sequence with its context. None of the donors, who were healthy HIV-negative adults, had recently had acute infections or vaccinations. This sample was taken from a study of shared clonotypes between healthy human individuals. The assay used deep level. Researchers divided each subset's genomic DNA evenly across several immunoSEQ plates. Sorted-subset replicate PCRs used around 200 ng DNA, some 33,000 T cell genomes. Produced via immunoSEQ multiplex PCR; TCRdb's table is partial and in-frame only. The table records over a million clones, 65% to 75% of them present only once. Germline loops: CDR1 MNHEY, CDR2 SVGAGI. The V gene lost 2 bases and the J gene lost 7 bases, with 16 bases spanning the gap. The CDR3 length is 15 residues.

This clonotype originated in a man between 18 and 35 years old in good health. The chain joins TRBV6-5 to TRBJ2-3, with D possibly being TRBD2 (5 bases). The material sequenced was memory CD4+ T cells sorted from blood. As for subset: CD45RA-negative fraction. CDR3 protein: CASSYQASQYHTQYF. The CDR3 bases are TGTGCCAGCAGTTACCAGGCTAGCCAGTATCATACGCAGTATTTT.